This record covers a single TCR beta chain. Its antigen is as yet unknown. The PCR used 60 Vbeta and 13 Jbeta primers. Profiled with immunoSEQ multiplex PCR; TCRdb holds only in-frame clones, not every one. The sample records hundreds of thousands of clones, roughly 68% being singletons. The data belong to a study of cytomegalovirus exposure and HLA in healthy donors. Whole-study findings and limits: A later analysis by the authors found several of the most significant clusters apparently linked to common viral pathogens.

This CDR3 contains 19 residues. V lost 1 base and J lost 0, with 19 bases in between. V is TRBV23-1 and J is TRBJ1-5; D gene unclear. TRBV23-1 is an ORF, and what it does is uncertain. Sequenced sample: PBMCs. The sequence was collected from a man between 35 and 55 years old in good health and CMV-seropositive. The CDR3, as DNA: TGCGCCAGCAGTCAATTGGCAGTACGAGGAAATTATAGCAATCAGCCCCAGCATTTT. This codes for CASSQLAVRGNYSNQPQHF.